This entry features one T cell receptor (beta chain) sequence. Trimming removed 9 bases from V and 5 bases from J, with 16 bases in between. This CDR3 has 14 amino acids. Germline CDR1 ENHRY, CDR2 SYGVKD. Some clones are missing from TCRdb's copy, which holds only in-frame ones; the method was immunoSEQ multiplex PCR. The sample has 150,000 to 200,000 clones, less than 85% seen once. The sample originates from a study of blood T cell repertoires in COVID-19. Across the study: Material from acute and convalescent COVID-19 was sourced from the United States, Italy and Spain. Sources were T cells, B-cell-depleted T cells, or PBMCs; the material itself was cDNA or gDNA.

Sequencing used peripheral blood. The V call is TRBV10-3, the J call TRBJ2-2; the D gene is possibly TRBD1 (6 bases). The source is a man aged 45 to 65 who had recovered from COVID-19. CDR3 nucleotide sequence: TGTGCCATTTCACAGGGATTGATGACCGGGGAGCTGTTTTTT. This sequence encodes CAISQGLMTGELFF.